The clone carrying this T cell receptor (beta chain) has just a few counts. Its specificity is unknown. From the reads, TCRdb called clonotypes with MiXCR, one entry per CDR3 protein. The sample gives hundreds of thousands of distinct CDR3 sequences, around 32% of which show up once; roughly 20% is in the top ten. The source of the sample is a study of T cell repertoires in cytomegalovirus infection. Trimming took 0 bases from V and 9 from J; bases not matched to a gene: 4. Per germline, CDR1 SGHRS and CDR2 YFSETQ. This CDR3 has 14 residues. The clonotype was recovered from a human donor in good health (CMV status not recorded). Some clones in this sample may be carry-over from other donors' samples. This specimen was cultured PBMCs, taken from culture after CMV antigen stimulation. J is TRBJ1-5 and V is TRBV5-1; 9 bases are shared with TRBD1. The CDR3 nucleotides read TGCGCCAGCAGCTTGGACGAGACAGGGGGGCCCCAGCATTTT. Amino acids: CASSLDETGGPQHF.